This T cell receptor beta chain was documented in a study of T-cell memory formation after mild COVID-19. Study-wide background: Clusters were largely donor specific.

This clonotype was counted ten times or more. Its antigen is not known. Employing constant-segment primers, 5'RACE generated TCR alpha and TCR beta cDNA libraries bearing sample barcodes and UMIs. A single record per CDR3 protein comes from TCRdb applying MiXCR to the 5' RACE reads. The sample contains 120,000 to 150,000 distinct CDR3 sequences, 11% to 15% of which appear only once. Study-wide results and limits: Second-wave clones that peaked on day 37 lacked confirmed SARS-CoV-2 specificity.

The germline V and J ends were trimmed by 2 bases and 2 bases, with 14 bases remaining between them. Per germline, CDR1 SEHNR and CDR2 FQNEAQ (reference sequence). CDR3 length equals 16 residues. The rearrangement links TRBV7-9 to TRBJ2-3, with a weak D call TRBD2 (6 bases). The TCR sequence derives from an adult woman who had mild COVID-19 (a few samples of this study predate the infection). Cell type and time point are not known. The sample consisted of PBMCs or a T cell subset sorted from them (not recorded which). CDR3: CASSLSGGANTDTQYF. CDR3 DNA sequence: TGTGCCAGCAGCTTAAGCGGCGGGGCGAACACAGATACGCAGTATTTT.